Each of the 11 T cell receptor beta chains below was sequenced from the same sample in a study of shared T cell receptors in the human thymus (dated by TCRdb to about 2021). Library method: the immunoSEQ multiplex PCR assay. In TCRdb, the immuneACCESS table is reduced to in-frame sequences with V and J assigned. These tables do not hold every clone; where another copy was compared, an unresolved V gene accounts for under half, and the others remain unexplained. The sample table contains 600,000 to 900,000 clones; only one count was recorded for approximately 83% of them. The top ten hold about 0.011% of the sample. This sample also belongs to another study, concerning human thymus T cells.

Sequencing was done on a sample of thymocytes. Receptors were obtained from a girl less than two years old with a congenital heart defect. Donor details come from another sample of the same person, matched by shared clones.

This clone was counted only a few times. An end of the junction differs from the germline gene, which may be a read error. This chain connects TRBV29-1 to TRBJ1-1; TRBD1 matches at 7 bases. Germline V gene data show CDR1 as SQVTM and CDR2 as ANQGSEA. The CDR3 has 14 amino acids. CDR3 coding DNA: TGCAGCGCTAGAGTCGAGGGGGCGAACGCTGAAGCTTTCTTT. Encoded protein: CSARVEGANAEAFF.

The chain links TRBV30 to TRBJ1-3; 12 nucleotides agree with TRBD1. The CDR3 has 16 residues. In germline, CDR1 is GTSNPN, CDR2 SVGIG (reference sequence). With V trimmed by 2 bases and J by 9 bases, 11 bases remained unmatched. The CDR3 sequence: CAWSPGTGGRTSTIYF. CDR3 bases: TGTGCCTGGAGTCCCGGGACAGGGGGCCGCACGAGCACCATATATTTT.

The chain employs TRBV15 and TRBJ2-5, with 10 nucleotides matching TRBD2. Germline V gene sequence: CDR1 LNHNV, CDR2 YYDKDF (reference sequence). V trimming: 3 bases; J trimming: 6 bases; junction bases outside the gene matches: 16. The CDR3 is 18 residues long. In DNA form, the CDR3 reads TGTGCCACCAGCAGCCGAGGGTCTAGCGGGGGCCTCAGGAAGACCCAGTACTTC. Residues: CATSSRGSSGGLRKTQYF.

The CDR3 protein is CASTHRILFNSPLHF. Here the CDR3 DNA reads TGTGCCAGCACCCACAGGATTCTTTTCAATTCACCCCTCCACTTT. The chain couples TRBV7-2 to TRBJ1-6, with D maybe TRBD1 (5 bases). V shed 7 bases and J shed 7 bases, with 17 bases lying between them. Germline V CDR1 and CDR2: SGHTA, FQGNSA. This CDR3 is 15 amino acids long. The complete variable domain, with remaining parts taken from reference TRBV7-2 and TRBJ1-6, reads GAGVSQSPSNKVTEKGKDVELRCDPISGHTALYWYRQSLGQGLEFLIYFQGNSAPDKSGLPSDRFSAERTGGSVSTLTIQRTQQEDSAVYLCASTHRILFNSPLHFGNGTRLTVT.

V gene TRBV5-1 combines with J gene TRBJ2-1, with 7 bases matching TRBD2. The CDR3 loop spans 16 amino acids. The germline V gene encodes CDR1 SGHRS and CDR2 YFSETQ. J lost 4 bases, V lost 1 base, and 8 bases had no gene match. CDR3: CASSLLGSGPYNEQFF. Written as DNA, the CDR3 is TGCGCCAGCAGCTTGTTAGGTAGCGGGCCTTACAATGAGCAGTTCTTC.

The V call is TRBV30, the J call TRBJ1-6; 8 nucleotides agree with TRBD1. The CDR3 is made up of 14 amino acids. V lost 3 bases to trimming and J lost 7 bases; unmatched junction nucleotides: 5. Germline loops: CDR1 GTSNPN, CDR2 SVGIG (reference sequence). The CDR3 DNA follows: TGTGCCTGGAGGACAGGGGACACGAATTCACCCCTCCACTTT. Translated: CAWRTGDTNSPLHF.

V gene TRBV29-1 combines with J gene TRBJ1-3; D possibly corresponds to TRBD1 (6 bases). CDR3 length: 17 amino acids. Germline V lookup: CDR1 SQVTM, CDR2 ANQGSEA. Trimming removed 5 bases from V and 4 bases from J, with 24 bases in between. The CDR3: CSVYVRCTGSNGNTIYF. In DNA, the CDR3 is TGCAGCGTTTATGTCCGGTGTACAGGGTCAAACGGAAACACCATATATTTT.

The chain joins TRBV21-1 to TRBJ2-7; TRBD1 is the table's D call, not checked against the DNA. TRBV21-1 is noted as a pseudogene. The CDR3 is made up of 17 amino acids. The CDR3 protein is CASSKTRSGTGRYEQYF. Written as DNA, the CDR3 is TGTGCCAGCAGCAAAACACGTTCCGGGACAGGACGCTACGAGCAGTACTTC.

The rearrangement joins TRBV7-9 to TRBJ1-1, with TRBD1 identical over 9 bases. This CDR3 contains 15 residues. The junction had 5 bases not matched to a gene; V was cut back by 5 bases and J by 1 base. The V gene's germline CDR1 is SEHNR and CDR2 FQNEAQ (reference sequence). CDR3 sequence (DNA): TGTGCCAGCAGCCCGGGACAGGGATCGAACACTGAAGCTTTCTTT. Translating it yields CASSPGQGSNTEAFF. Looking up the rest from reference TRBV7-9 and TRBJ1-1 gives the full variable domain: DTGVSQNPRHKITKRGQNVTFRCDPISEHNRLYWYRQTLGQGPEFLTYFQNEAQLEKSRLLSDRFSAERPKGSFSTLEIQRTEQGDSAMYLCASSPGQGSNTEAFFGQGTRLTVV.

The chain uses TRBV6-5 and TRBJ2-1, with TRBD2 identical over 16 bases. Losses at the gene ends were 4 bases for V and 15 bases for J; bases not matched to a gene: 12. Germline-derived CDR1 and CDR2 are MNHEY and SVGAGI. This CDR3 has 16 amino acids. The CDR3: CASSSPGLAGGPMMFF. DNA for the CDR3: TGTGCCAGCAGTTCCCCGGGACTAGCGGGGGGGCCGATGATGTTCTTC.

The rearrangement links TRBV5-1 to TRBJ1-3, with 8 bases that match TRBD1. V lost 2 bases and J lost 3; bases outside the gene matches: 1. Germline lookup yields CDR1 SGHRS and CDR2 YFSETQ. This CDR3 is 14 amino acids long. CDR3 bases: TGCGCCAGCAGCTTCGGACAGGGTGGAAACACCATATATTTT. Its protein product is CASSFGQGGNTIYF.